This is a list of T cell receptor beta chains from one sample in a study of Ad26.COV2.S vaccination and SARS-CoV-2 variants. TCRdb keeps only in-frame clones here, not all; method: immunoSEQ multiplex PCR. Among under 550,000 clones listed, roughly 90% were seen once. This sample comprised peripheral blood, obtained in a trial of Ad26.COV2.S vaccine versus placebo. Receptors originate from a person aged 18-65 years who received the Ad26.COV2.S COVID-19 vaccine or a placebo. CDR3s include the opening cysteine and the closing phenylalanine or tryptophan. The D gene is left open where the match is weak. Size is omitted from some rows. Given values are once, few, many or a class for expanded clones.

v_call,j_call,clone_size,d_call,cdr3_aa,cdr3_nt
TRBV7-9,TRBJ2-2,.,TRBD1,CASSRPDRGFDAGELFF,TGTGCCAGCAGCCGACCGGACAGGGGGTTTGACGCCGGGGAGCTGTTTTTT
TRBV21-1,TRBJ2-5,.,.,CASSKWSAGGRETQYF,TGTGCCAGCAGCAAGTGGAGTGCGGGGGGGCGGGAGACCCAGTACTTC
TRBV15,TRBJ2-1,.,.,CATSRDYNEQFF,TGTGCCACCAGCAGAGATTACAATGAGCAGTTCTTC
TRBV25-1,TRBJ1-1,.,.,CASRGMNTEAFF,TGTGCCAGCAGGGGGATGAACACTGAAGCTTTCTTT
TRBV4-3,TRBJ2-7,once,TRBD2,CASSQDQDGGSYEQYF,TGCGCCAGCAGCCAAGATCAGGACGGGGGGTCCTACGAGCAGTACTTC
TRBV11-2,TRBJ2-1,once,.,CASSLESQTGNEQFF,TGTGCCAGCAGCTTGGAGTCCCAAACGGGCAATGAGCAGTTCTTC
TRBV5-6,TRBJ2-1,few,.,CASSLNRVGEQFF,TGTGCCAGCAGCTTGAACAGGGTGGGCGAGCAGTTCTTC
TRBV4-1,TRBJ2-7,.,.,CASSQEGGGGGNYEQYF,TGCGCCAGCAGCCAAGAGGGGGGAGGCGGCGGAAACTACGAGCAGTACTTC
TRBV6-5,TRBJ1-1,.,.,CASSYSADTEAFF,TGTGCCAGCAGTTACTCCGCGGACACTGAAGCTTTCTTT
TRBV5-1,TRBJ2-7,.,.,CASSLYRSSYEQYF,TGCGCCAGCAGCTTGTACAGAAGCTCCTACGAGCAGTACTTC
TRBV4-2,TRBJ1-6,.,.,CASSRRGGTQKSSYNSPLHF,TGTGCCAGCAGTCGGAGGGGAGGAACTCAAAAAAGCTCCTATAATTCACCCCTCCACTTT
TRBV29-1,TRBJ2-3,.,.,CSVEGGGASTDTQYF,TGCAGCGTTGAAGGGGGCGGTGCTAGCACAGATACGCAGTATTTT
TRBV4-3,TRBJ2-1,.,.,CASSQGGSSETASYNEQFF,TGCGCCAGCAGCCAAGGTGGTAGCAGTGAAACGGCATCCTACAATGAGCAGTTCTTC
TRBV28,TRBJ1-5,.,TRBD1,CASSPPPGGNQPQHF,TGTGCCAGCAGCCCCCCGCCAGGGGGGAATCAGCCCCAGCATTTT
TRBV5-8,TRBJ1-1,.,.,CASTNPPPARAFF,TGTGCCAGCACCAACCCGCCCCCGGCGAGGGCTTTCTTT
TRBV11-2,TRBJ2-2,once,.,CASSLVVGNTGELFF,TGTGCCAGCAGCTTAGTGGTGGGAAACACCGGGGAGCTGTTTTTT
TRBV5-6,TRBJ2-7,.,.,CASSLAYVGFYEQYF,TGTGCCAGCAGCTTGGCCTATGTCGGTTTCTACGAGCAGTACTTC
TRBV7-8,TRBJ2-3,.,.,CASSSNSPRGSTDTQYF,TGTGCCAGCAGCTCGAACTCCCCAAGGGGAAGCACAGATACGCAGTATTTT
TRBV27,TRBJ2-7,.,.,CASSFGDSYYEQYF,TGTGCCAGCAGTTTTGGGGACTCTTACTACGAGCAGTACTTC
TRBV28,TRBJ2-7,.,.,CASTPSGWYTTSYEQYF,TGTGCCAGCACCCCCTCAGGGTGGTATACGACGTCCTACGAGCAGTACTTC
TRBV29-1,TRBJ2-3,.,TRBD2,CSVEGSSGSSTDTQYF,TGCAGCGTTGAAGGGTCTAGCGGGTCCTCCACAGATACGCAGTATTTT
TRBV29-1,TRBJ1-3,.,.,CSVEDLGKTGNTIYF,TGCAGCGTTGAAGATCTGGGGAAAACTGGAAACACCATATATTTT
TRBV7-9,TRBJ2-5,.,TRBD1,CASSSTGGSISTQYF,TGTGCCAGCAGCTCGACAGGGGGCAGTATTTCGACCCAGTACTTC
TRBV5-1,TRBJ2-1,.,TRBD2,CASSPVVAGTGYNEQFF,TGCGCCAGCAGCCCCGTTGTAGCGGGGACGGGGTACAATGAGCAGTTCTTC
TRBV25-1,TRBJ2-5,.,.,CASSEYPQQGPRETQYF,TGTGCCAGCAGTGAATACCCCCAACAGGGCCCGAGGGAGACCCAGTACTTC
TRBV7-9,TRBJ2-7,.,.,CASSQNPGDPYEQYF,TGTGCCAGCAGCCAAAATCCAGGGGACCCCTACGAGCAGTACTTC
TRBV7-2,TRBJ2-7,.,.,CASTLNLGPSEQYF,TGTGCCAGCACCCTAAATTTGGGGCCTAGCGAGCAGTACTTC
TRBV11-2,TRBJ1-3,few,.,CASSLGGNPGNTIYF,TGTGCCAGCAGCTTGGGTGGGAACCCTGGAAACACCATATATTTT
TRBV18,TRBJ2-1,.,TRBD1,CASSRDRAGNEQFF,TGTGCCAGCTCACGGGACAGGGCTGGCAATGAGCAGTTCTTC
TRBV2,TRBJ2-2,.,TRBD1,CASRDRGNTGELFF,TGTGCCAGCAGGGACAGGGGGAACACCGGGGAGCTGTTTTTT
TRBV30,TRBJ1-5,.,.,CAWAGTVRGQPQHF,TGTGCCTGGGCTGGAACGGTCCGAGGGCAGCCCCAGCATTTT
TRBV10-3,TRBJ2-7,.,.,CAITVDDPSSYEQYF,TGTGCCATCACCGTGGACGATCCAAGCTCCTACGAGCAGTACTTC
TRBV4-2,TRBJ1-2,.,.,CASSQDVLMGNYGYTF,TGTGCCAGCAGCCAAGACGTTCTAATGGGTAACTATGGCTACACCTTC
TRBV18,TRBJ1-6,.,TRBD1,CASSPRGQVGPSNSPLHF,TGTGCCAGCTCACCGCGAGGACAGGTTGGGCCATCTAATTCACCCCTCCACTTT
TRBV3-1/TRBV3-2,TRBJ1-1,.,.,CASSQLPGRAFF,TGTGCCAGCAGCCAATTACCCGGGCGGGCTTTCTTT
TRBV24-1,TRBJ1-6,.,.,CATPPEGSSPLHF,TGTGCCACCCCGCCGGAAGGTAGTTCACCCCTCCACTTT
TRBV30,TRBJ2-3,.,TRBD2,CAWSRTSGGGADTQYF,TGTGCCTGGAGCCGGACTAGCGGGGGGGGTGCAGATACGCAGTATTTT
TRBV6-5,TRBJ1-2,.,TRBD1,CASSRQGSGYTF,TGTGCCAGCAGCCGACAGGGAAGTGGCTACACCTTC
TRBV30,TRBJ2-7,.,TRBD2,CAWSVTGEGEQYF,TGTGCCTGGAGTGTAACGGGGGAGGGGGAGCAGTACTTC
TRBV27,TRBJ2-2,.,TRBD1,CASNRGQNTGELFF,TGTGCCAGCAACAGGGGGCAGAACACCGGGGAGCTGTTTTTT
TRBV25-1,TRBJ2-7,.,TRBD1,CASSPPFQWDRPIYEQYF,TGTGCCAGCAGTCCCCCTTTTCAGTGGGACAGGCCGATCTACGAGCAGTACTTC
TRBV6-5,TRBJ1-4,.,TRBD1,CASTPGQGNEKLFF,TGTGCCAGCACACCGGGACAGGGTAATGAAAAACTGTTTTTT
TRBV24-1,TRBJ2-3,once,.,CATSDIFKTDTQYF,TGTGCCACCAGTGATATATTCAAAACAGATACGCAGTATTTT
TRBV19,TRBJ1-2,.,.,CASRKGGQRGYTF,TGTGCCAGTAGGAAGGGGGGCCAAAGGGGCTACACCTTC
TRBV4-3,TRBJ2-1,.,.,CASSQGDNEQFF,TGCGCCAGCAGCCAAGGGGACAATGAGCAGTTCTTC
TRBV6-2/TRBV6-3,TRBJ1-1,.,.,CASSYSLTGPSGTEAFF,TGTGCCAGCAGTTACTCCTTGACGGGACCGTCGGGCACTGAAGCTTTCTTT
TRBV27,TRBJ1-2,.,.,CASGTRVVDGYTF,TGTGCCAGCGGGACTAGAGTGGTGGATGGCTACACCTTC
TRBV9,TRBJ2-1,.,TRBD1,CASSVGTGRANEQFF,TGTGCCAGCAGCGTGGGGACAGGACGGGCGAATGAGCAGTTCTTC
TRBV4-1,TRBJ2-7,.,.,CASSENWSSYEQYF,TGCGCCAGCAGCGAGAATTGGAGCTCCTACGAGCAGTACTTC
TRBV30,TRBJ2-7,once,.,CAWSSPPGYEQYF,TGTGCCTGGAGCAGCCCTCCGGGCTACGAGCAGTACTTC
TRBV9,TRBJ2-5,.,TRBD2,CASSPNGAGGGETQYF,TGTGCCAGCAGCCCGAACGGAGCGGGGGGCGGAGAGACCCAGTACTTC
TRBV5-4,TRBJ2-5,many,TRBD1,CASSLGQQGGKTQYF,TGTGCCAGCAGCTTGGGCCAACAGGGGGGAAAGACCCAGTACTTC
TRBV6-5,TRBJ2-3,.,.,CATSSGGAGTDTQYF,TGTGCCACCAGTTCGGGCGGGGCAGGCACAGATACGCAGTATTTT